This paragraph covers one T cell receptor (beta chain) sequence. TCRdb's table, derived via immunoSEQ multiplex PCR, lists solely in-frame clones and lacks some. The repertoire holds around 1.4 million clones, with roughly 98.5% as singletons. These data belong to a study of shared clonotypes between healthy human individuals. Sequencing was done on a sample of naive CD4+ T cells sorted from blood. Subset given: CD45RA+ positively selected. This TCR was recovered from a man aged 25-45 years in good health.

CDR3 nucleotide sequence: TGCGCCAGCAGCCTCGGGACAGGGGAGATTCACGAGCAGTACTTC. It encodes CASSLGTGEIHEQYF. This chain uses TRBV5-1 with TRBJ2-7; 10 positions match TRBD1. The CDR3 is 15 residues long. V shed 4 bases and J 5 bases; nucleotides not matched to a gene: 9. Germline V gene data show CDR1 as SGHRS and CDR2 as YFSETQ.